This T cell receptor (beta chain) was identified in a study of PD-1 blockade in classical Hodgkin lymphoma. General observations from the study: Baseline diversity in complete responders resembled that of newly diagnosed patients. Patients who began taking nivolumab under 1 year after ASCT were left out.

After autologous stem cell transplantation all patients relapsed, and prior brentuximab vedotin exposure differed between cohorts. Under best response, outcomes were complete response, partial response or progressive disease. This table comes from immunoSEQ multiplex PCR, and its TCRdb copy is limited to in-frame clones, with some not included. The sample contains roughly 20,000 clones, around 85% of which appear only once. The length of the CDR3 is 12 residues. The germline CDR1 and CDR2 sequences are SGHNT and YENEEA. Trimming shortened V by 4 bases and J by 6 bases, and 9 bases separated the two germline ends. By share, this clone counts as medium-sized (0.01 to 0.1%). Its antigen is unknown.

The clonotype originates from a human donor with classical Hodgkin lymphoma. The chain recombines TRBV11-3 with TRBJ1-1; D is unresolved. This material consisted of peripheral blood mononuclear cells (PBMCs), taken at baseline. The CDR3 is CASSSRRSEAFF. The CDR3 DNA reads TGTGCCAGCAGCTCGCGGCGGTCTGAAGCTTTCTTT.